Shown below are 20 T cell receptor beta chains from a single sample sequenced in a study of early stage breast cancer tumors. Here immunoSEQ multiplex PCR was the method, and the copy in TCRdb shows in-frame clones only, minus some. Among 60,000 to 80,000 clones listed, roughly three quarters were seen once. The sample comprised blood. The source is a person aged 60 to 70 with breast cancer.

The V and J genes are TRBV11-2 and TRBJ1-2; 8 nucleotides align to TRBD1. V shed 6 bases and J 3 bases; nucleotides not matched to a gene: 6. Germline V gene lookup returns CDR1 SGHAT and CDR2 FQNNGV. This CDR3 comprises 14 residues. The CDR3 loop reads CASRPGQADYGYTF. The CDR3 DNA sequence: TGTGCCAGCAGACCGGGACAGGCTGACTATGGCTACACCTTC. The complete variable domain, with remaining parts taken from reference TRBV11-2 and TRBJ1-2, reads EAGVAQSPRYKIIEKRQSVAFWCNPISGHATLYWYQQILGQGPKLLIQFQNNGVVDDSQLPKDRFSAERLKGVDSTLKIQPAKLEDSAVYLCASRPGQADYGYTFGSGTRLTVV.

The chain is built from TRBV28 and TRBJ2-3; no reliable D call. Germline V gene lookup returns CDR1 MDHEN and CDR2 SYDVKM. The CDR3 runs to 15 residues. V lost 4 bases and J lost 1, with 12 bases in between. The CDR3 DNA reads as TGTGCCAGCAGTTCCCAAGACGGCGGCACAGATACGCAGTATTTT. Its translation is CASSSQDGGTDTQYF.

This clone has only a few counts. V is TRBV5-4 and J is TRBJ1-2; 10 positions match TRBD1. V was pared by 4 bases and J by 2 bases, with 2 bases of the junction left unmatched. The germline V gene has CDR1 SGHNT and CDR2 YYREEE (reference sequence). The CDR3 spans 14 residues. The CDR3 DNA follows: TGTGCCAGCAGCGGGGACAGGGGAAACTATGGCTACACCTTC. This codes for CASSGDRGNYGYTF. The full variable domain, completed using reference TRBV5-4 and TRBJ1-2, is ETGVTQSPTHLIKTRGQQVTLRCSSQSGHNTVSWYQQALGQGPQFIFQYYREEENGRGNFPPRFSGLQFPNYSSELNVNALELDDSALYLCASSGDRGNYGYTFGSGTRLTVV.

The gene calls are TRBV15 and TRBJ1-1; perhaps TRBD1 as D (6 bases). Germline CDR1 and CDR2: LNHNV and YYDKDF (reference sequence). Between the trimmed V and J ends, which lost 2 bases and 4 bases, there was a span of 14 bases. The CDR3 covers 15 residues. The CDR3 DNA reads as TGTGCCACCAGCAGACTAACAGGGACGGGCACTGAAGCTTTCTTT. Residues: CATSRLTGTGTEAFF.

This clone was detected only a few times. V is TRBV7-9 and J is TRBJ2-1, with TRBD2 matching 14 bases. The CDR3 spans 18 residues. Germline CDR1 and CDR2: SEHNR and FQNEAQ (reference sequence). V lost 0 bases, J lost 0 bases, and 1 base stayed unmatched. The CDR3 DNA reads TGTGCCAGCAGCTTAGCGACTAGCGGGGGGGTCTCCTACAATGAGCAGTTCTTC. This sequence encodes CASSLATSGGVSYNEQFF. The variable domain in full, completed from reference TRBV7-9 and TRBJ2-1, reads DTGVSQNPRHKITKRGQNVTFRCDPISEHNRLYWYRQTLGQGPEFLTYFQNEAQLEKSRLLSDRFSAERPKGSFSTLEIQRTEQGDSAMYLCASSLATSGGVSYNEQFFGPGTRLTVL.

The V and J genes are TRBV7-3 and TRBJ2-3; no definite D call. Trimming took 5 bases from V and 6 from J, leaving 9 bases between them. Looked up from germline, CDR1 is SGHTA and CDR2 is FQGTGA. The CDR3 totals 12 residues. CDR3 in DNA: TGTGCCAGCAGCCCAAATGCCGATACGCAGTATTTT. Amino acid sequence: CASSPNADTQYF.

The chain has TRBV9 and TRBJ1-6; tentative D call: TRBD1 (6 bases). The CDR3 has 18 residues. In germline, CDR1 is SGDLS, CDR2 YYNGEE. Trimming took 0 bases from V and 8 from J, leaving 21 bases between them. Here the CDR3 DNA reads TGTGCCAGCAGCGTAGGCCCCGAGCCTGGAAAGGGGGATTCACCCCTCCACTTT. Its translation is CASSVGPEPGKGDSPLHF.

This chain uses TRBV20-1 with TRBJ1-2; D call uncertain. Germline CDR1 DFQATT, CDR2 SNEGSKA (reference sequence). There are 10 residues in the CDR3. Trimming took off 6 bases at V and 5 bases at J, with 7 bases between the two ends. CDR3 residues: CSAPGYGYTF. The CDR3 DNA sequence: TGCAGTGCACCCGGTTATGGCTACACCTTC.

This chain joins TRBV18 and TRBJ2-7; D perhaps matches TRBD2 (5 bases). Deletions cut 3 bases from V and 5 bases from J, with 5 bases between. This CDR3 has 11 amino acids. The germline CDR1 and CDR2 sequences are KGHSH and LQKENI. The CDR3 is CASSPGDEQYF. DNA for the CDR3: TGTGCCAGCTCACCCGGGGACGAGCAGTACTTC.

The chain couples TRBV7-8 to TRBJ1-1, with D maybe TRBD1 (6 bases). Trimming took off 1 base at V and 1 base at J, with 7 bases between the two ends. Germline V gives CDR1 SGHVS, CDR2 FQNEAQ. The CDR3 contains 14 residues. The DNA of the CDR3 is TGTGCCAGCAGCTTAGGGACAGCGAACACTGAAGCTTTCTTT. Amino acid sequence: CASSLGTANTEAFF.

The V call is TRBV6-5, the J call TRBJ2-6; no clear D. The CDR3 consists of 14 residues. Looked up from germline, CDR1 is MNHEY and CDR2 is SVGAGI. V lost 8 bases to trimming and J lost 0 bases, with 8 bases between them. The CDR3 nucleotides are TGTGCCAGCGGAGCCAGCTCTGGGGCCAACGTCCTGACTTTC. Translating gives CASGASSGANVLTF.

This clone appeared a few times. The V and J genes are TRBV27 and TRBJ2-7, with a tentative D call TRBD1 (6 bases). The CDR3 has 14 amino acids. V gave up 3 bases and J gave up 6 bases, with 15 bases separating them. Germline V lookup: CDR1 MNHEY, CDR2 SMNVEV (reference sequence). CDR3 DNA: TGTGCCAGCAGTTTTATGGGGGCCAACAGCGAGCAGTACTTC. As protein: CASSFMGANSEQYF.

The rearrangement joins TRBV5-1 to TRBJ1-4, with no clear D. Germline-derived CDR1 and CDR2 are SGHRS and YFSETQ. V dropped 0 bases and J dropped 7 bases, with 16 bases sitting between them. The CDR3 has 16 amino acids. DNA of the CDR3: TGCGCCAGCAGCTTGGGAGGCCCAGGAATAGGTGAAAAACTGTTTTTT. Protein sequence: CASSLGGPGIGEKLFF.

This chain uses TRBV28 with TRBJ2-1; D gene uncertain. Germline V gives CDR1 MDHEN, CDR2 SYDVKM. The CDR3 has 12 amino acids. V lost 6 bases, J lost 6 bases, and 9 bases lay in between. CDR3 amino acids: CASREVANEQFF. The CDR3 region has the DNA TGTGCCAGCAGAGAGGTGGCCAATGAGCAGTTCTTC.

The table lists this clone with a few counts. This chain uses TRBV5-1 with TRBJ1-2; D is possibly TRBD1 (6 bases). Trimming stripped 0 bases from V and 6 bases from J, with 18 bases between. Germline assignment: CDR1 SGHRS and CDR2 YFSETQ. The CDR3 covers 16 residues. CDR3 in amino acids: CASSLAGHQFGDGYTF. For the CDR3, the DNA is TGCGCCAGCAGCTTGGCGGGACACCAGTTCGGCGATGGCTACACCTTC.

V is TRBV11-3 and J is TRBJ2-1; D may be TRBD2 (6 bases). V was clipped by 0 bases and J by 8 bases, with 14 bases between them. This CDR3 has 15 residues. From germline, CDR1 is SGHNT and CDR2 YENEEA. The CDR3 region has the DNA TGTGCCAGCAGCTTAGAGGCGGGGCGCGTCCATGAGCAGTTCTTC. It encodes CASSLEAGRVHEQFF.

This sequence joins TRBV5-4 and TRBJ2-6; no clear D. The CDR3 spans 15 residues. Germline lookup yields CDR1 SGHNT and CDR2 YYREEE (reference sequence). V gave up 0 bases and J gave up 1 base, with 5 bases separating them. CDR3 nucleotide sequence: TGTGCCAGCAGCTTGGTCGGTTCTGGGGCCAACGTCCTGACTTTC. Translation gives CASSLVGSGANVLTF.

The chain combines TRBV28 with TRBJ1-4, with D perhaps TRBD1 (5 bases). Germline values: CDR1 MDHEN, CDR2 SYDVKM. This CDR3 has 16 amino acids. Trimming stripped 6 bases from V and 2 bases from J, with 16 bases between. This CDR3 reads CASRGGGGRTNEKLFF. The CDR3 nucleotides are TGTGCCAGCAGGGGTGGGGGTGGACGGACTAATGAAAAACTGTTTTTT.

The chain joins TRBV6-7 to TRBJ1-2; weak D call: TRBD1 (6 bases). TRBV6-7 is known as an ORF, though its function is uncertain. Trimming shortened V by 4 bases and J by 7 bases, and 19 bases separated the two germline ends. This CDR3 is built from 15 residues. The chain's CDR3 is CASSSPEGGKGGYTF. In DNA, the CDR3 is TGTGCCAGCAGTTCCCCTGAGGGGGGTAAGGGTGGCTACACCTTC.

The CDR3 here is CASSLPGRGVGELFF. The CDR3 DNA reads TGTGCCAGCAGCCTACCCGGGAGAGGGGTCGGGGAGCTGTTTTTT. The rearrangement joins TRBV5-6 to TRBJ2-2, with a possible D match to TRBD2 (6 bases). Germline V gene data show CDR1 as SGHDT and CDR2 as YYEEEE. This CDR3 has 15 residues. V shed 4 bases and J shed 7 bases, with 17 bases lying between them.